This T cell receptor (beta chain) was obtained from a study of shared clonotypes between healthy human individuals (dated by TCRdb to the early 2020s). About the study as a whole: A couple of women and three men aged 18 to 49 years were included in the cohort. Per donor, leukapheresis produced somewhere between about 0.94 and 8.9 billion PBMCs. To estimate repertoire size and how much clonotypes are shared between individuals, the study performed deep sequencing of blood TCR repertoires from roughly five healthy adults. For each donor, CD4 naive and CD4 memory were each run on three plates, CD8 naive on two plates, and CD8 memory on one plate. To increase sequencing depth and limit assay-specific biases, different laboratories used diverse techniques to prepare libraries and sequence TCR repertoires.

TCR CDR3 regions were amplified from genomic DNA by multiplex PCR using the deep immunoSEQ assay. Extracted genomic DNA from each cell subset was spread evenly across all wells of several immunoSEQ 96-well plates, with each plate serving as a replicate. For sorted subsets, each replicate PCR was loaded with 150 to 250 ng genomic DNA, equivalent to 32,000 or so T cell genomes. Purified libraries were measured with a Qubit 3.0 fluorometer, size-checked on a Bioanalyzer 2100, and measured again with the KAPA Library Quantification kit. Every immunoSEQ 96-well plate was sequenced on a dedicated single-read 150-cycle Illumina NextSeq 550 flow cell. Per the authors' processing: Because the immunoSEQ output held only junctional sequences and lacked quality scores, the filtering could not match the filtering applied to full-length reads. Sequences were annotated with PyIR, a Python wrapper for IgBLAST v1.9, using IMGT germline references to assign V/J genes and CDR3. Reads with weak V/J assignments (E-value above 1e-6), missing CDR3, stop codons, out-of-frame junctions, or ambiguous translated residues were removed. A V3J clonotype was defined by an identical inferred V gene, J gene, and CDR3 amino acid sequence. Percentage overlap between repertoires was computed as shared unique clonotypes divided by the size of the smaller repertoire. Repertoire richness was assessed with RTK rarefaction, the Chao1 estimator, and Recon v2.1 estimates of unobserved clonotypes. Generation probabilities were computed with OLGA for all TCRbeta clonotypes obtained by the gDNA method from a few donors. TCRdb carries this immuneACCESS record with in-frame sequences only. Its versions omit some clonotypes, under half of them owing to an unresolved V gene in the studies checked, with the rest unexplained. The V and J calls and the clone size are those of that table, but D and trimming were determined from the DNA. A total of hundreds of thousands of clones appear in this sample, more than 70% of them only once. In total, the top ten clones hold roughly 1.9% of the sample.

What the research found in general, with its limitations: Only blood was sampled, and tissue TCR repertoires likely differ from those in blood. Incomplete sequencing was indicated by rarefaction of sorted-subset datasets, despite the large sequencing depth. Compared with non-shared clonotypes, clonotypes shared by all four sorted-subset donors had higher generation probabilities. Because the study included only a small number of donors, the genetic and exposure-history diversity represented was limited. Estimated clonotype richness was generally larger for naive than for memory subsets. Around 5.4% of naive CD4, around 3.6% of naive CD8, approximately 2.2% of memory CD4, and approximately 0.39% of memory CD8 clonotypes were shared across a few donors. Based on pairwise subsampling, the degree of clonotype sharing among donors was expected to be affected by sequencing depth.

Healthy HIV-negative adults with no recently reported acute infections or vaccinations were included as donors. All donors were Caucasian adults living in Nashville, Tennessee, USA. CD4+ T cells were enriched through magnetic negative selection, after which naive cells were positively selected on CD45RA and the remaining negative fraction served as the memory subset. After blood collection by leukapheresis, PBMCs were isolated using Ficoll-Histopaque density gradient centrifugation and then cryopreserved in the vapor phase of liquid nitrogen. Purity and quantity of every magnetically sorted T cell population were checked by analytical flow cytometry. Each sorted fraction had its genomic DNA isolated and then quantified by UV absorbance on a Nanodrop 2000c. CDR1 and CDR2, per the germline V gene (reference sequence), are LNHDA and SQIVND. V lost 10 bases and J lost 0 bases; the stretch between them is 10 bases long. The CDR3 measures 13 amino acids from cysteine to phenylalanine. Left in the record is the CDR3 DNA by itself, 39 bases read in frame from the first base.

Comments on this clone: Its binding antigen is unknown. No much larger clone exists at a distance of one base, and base qualities are not known.

Here the chain combines TRBV19 and TRBJ1-3, with no reliable assignment of the D segment. The TCR comes from a woman under 40 in good health. The material sequenced was memory CD4+ T cells sorted from blood. The cell subset or site label, read with the paper, signifies: CD45RA-negative fraction. DNA sequence: TGTGCCACCTCCAGCGTCTCTGGAAACACCATATATTTT. It is translated as CATSSVSGNTIYF.